The rows below give T cell receptor beta chains drawn from one sample of a study of cytomegalovirus exposure and HLA in healthy donors. Measured with immunoSEQ multiplex PCR; TCRdb has only the in-frame clones, and not every one. The sample holds approximately 150,000 clones, around 72% seen once. What was sequenced was PBMCs. These receptors were taken from a woman under 30 in good health and CMV-seronegative. Both conserved end residues are part of each CDR3. Each record gives: J gene, V gene, clone size, CDR3 length, D gene, CDR3 DNA, CDR3 protein. The D gene is left open where the match is weak. Clone size is shown for a subset of rows, as once, few, many or a class of expanded clone.

J: TRBJ2-1
V: TRBV7-9
size: once
length: 12
D: -
DNA: TGTGCCAGCAGCCAGAGGGACAATGAGCAGTTCTTC
CDR3: CASSQRDNEQFF

J: TRBJ2-1
V: TRBV27
size: -
length: 14
D: TRBD2
DNA: TGTGCCAGCAGTTTCGGACTAGCGGACAATGAGCAGTTCTTC
CDR3: CASSFGLADNEQFF

J: TRBJ2-7
V: TRBV10-3
size: -
length: 15
D: -
DNA: TGTGCCATCAGCAGGGACATTGGAAGTTCCTACGAGCAGTACTTC
CDR3: CAISRDIGSSYEQYF

J: TRBJ2-7
V: TRBV2
size: -
length: 15
D: TRBD2
DNA: TGTGCCAGCGGGGGGGGACTACCCCGTCTGTACGAGCAGTACTTC
CDR3: CASGGGLPRLYEQYF

J: TRBJ1-1
V: TRBV6-1
size: -
length: 14
D: -
DNA: TGTGCCAGCAGGGATATATTAGAGGGAGGTGAAGCTTTCTTT
CDR3: CASRDILEGGEAFF

J: TRBJ1-2
V: TRBV28
size: -
length: 13
D: -
DNA: TGTGCCAGCAGTTTCCCGGACACCTATGGCTACACCTTC
CDR3: CASSFPDTYGYTF

J: TRBJ1-4
V: TRBV19
size: -
length: 13
D: -
DNA: TGTGCCAGTACTAAACGCAATAATGAAAAACTGTTTTTT
CDR3: CASTKRNNEKLFF

J: TRBJ2-5
V: TRBV30
size: -
length: 13
D: -
DNA: TGTGCCTGGAGTCGGGGGTCCAGAGAGACCCAGTACTTC
CDR3: CAWSRGSRETQYF

J: TRBJ2-7
V: TRBV29-1
size: few
length: 12
D: -
DNA: TGCAGCGTCGAGTCCGGGGGGCCCGAGCAGTACTTC
CDR3: CSVESGGPEQYF

J: TRBJ2-7
V: TRBV27
size: -
length: 17
D: -
DNA: TGTGCCAGCAGTTTATCGACCCCAGTGGGGGGGCCCTACGAGCAGTACTTC
CDR3: CASSLSTPVGGPYEQYF

J: TRBJ2-2
V: TRBV29-1
size: once
length: 13
D: TRBD1
DNA: TGCAGCGCGGGGACAGGGGTCACCGGGGAGCTGTTTTTT
CDR3: CSAGTGVTGELFF

J: TRBJ1-2
V: TRBV19
size: -
length: 12
D: -
DNA: TGTGCCAGTATAGATTTTAACTATGGCTACACCTTC
CDR3: CASIDFNYGYTF

J: TRBJ2-7
V: TRBV11-2
size: -
length: 13
D: -
DNA: TGTGCCAGCAGCTCTCTAGAACGGGACGAGCAGTACTTC
CDR3: CASSSLERDEQYF

J: TRBJ1-3
V: TRBV10-3
size: -
length: 13
D: -
DNA: TGTGCCATCAGAGACAGCTCTGGAAACACCATATATTTT
CDR3: CAIRDSSGNTIYF

J: TRBJ2-5
V: TRBV2
size: -
length: 16
D: TRBD2
DNA: TGTGCCAGTCCAGGAGGCCTAGCGGGGGGCCAAGAGACCCAGTACTTC
CDR3: CASPGGLAGGQETQYF

J: TRBJ2-5
V: TRBV30
size: few
length: 16
D: TRBD1
DNA: TGTGCCTGTGGTTTTCAGGGGGTAATGTCAGGAGAGACCCAGTACTTC
CDR3: CACGFQGVMSGETQYF

J: TRBJ2-1
V: TRBV6-5
size: few
length: 15
D: TRBD2
DNA: TGTGCCAGCAGTTATCTAGCGGACTCCTACAATGAGCAGTTCTTC
CDR3: CASSYLADSYNEQFF

J: TRBJ1-2
V: TRBV15
size: -
length: 13
D: -
DNA: TGTGCCACCAGTCCCCGCGGGGTGGCTGGCTACACCTTC
CDR3: CATSPRGVAGYTF

J: TRBJ1-2
V: TRBV12-5
size: -
length: 13
D: -
DNA: TGTGCTAGTGGTTTTGAGGTAGCTCATGGCTACACCTTC
CDR3: CASGFEVAHGYTF

J: TRBJ1-2
V: TRBV7-8
size: -
length: 14
D: TRBD1
DNA: TGTGCCAGCAGCTTAGGGGACAGGGTCTATGGCTACACCTTC
CDR3: CASSLGDRVYGYTF

J: TRBJ1-1
V: TRBV19
size: -
length: 13
D: -
DNA: TGTGCCAGTAGTAGACAGATGAACACTGAAGCTTTCTTT
CDR3: CASSRQMNTEAFF

J: TRBJ2-2
V: TRBV4-1
size: few
length: 14
D: -
DNA: TGCGCCAGCAGCCAAGTCGGGAACACCGGGGAGCTGTTTTTT
CDR3: CASSQVGNTGELFF

J: TRBJ1-1
V: TRBV6-5
size: -
length: 13
D: -
DNA: TGTGCCAGCAGTCGCAGGGCGAACACTGAAGCTTTCTTT
CDR3: CASSRRANTEAFF

J: TRBJ1-1
V: TRBV29-1
size: -
length: 13
D: -
DNA: TGCAGTTGGCGGGGCCAAGGGAACACTGAAGCTTTCTTT
CDR3: CSWRGQGNTEAFF

J: TRBJ2-7
V: TRBV30
size: once
length: 13
D: TRBD1
DNA: TGTGCCTGGACGGACAGGGTAAAGGACGAGCAGTACTTC
CDR3: CAWTDRVKDEQYF

J: TRBJ1-1
V: TRBV27
size: -
length: 15
D: -
DNA: TGTGCCAGCAGTTTCTCTCACACAGGATCGACTGAAGCTTTCTTT
CDR3: CASSFSHTGSTEAFF

J: TRBJ1-4
V: TRBV5-1
size: few
length: 14
D: -
DNA: TGCGCCAGCAGCTCGGGGTCAACTAATGAAAAACTGTTTTTT
CDR3: CASSSGSTNEKLFF

J: TRBJ1-3
V: TRBV14
size: -
length: 15
D: -
DNA: TGTGCCAGCAGCCGGGACTTAGGGACTGGAAACACCATATATTTT
CDR3: CASSRDLGTGNTIYF

J: TRBJ2-7
V: TRBV4-2
size: -
length: 17
D: -
DNA: TGTGCCAGCAGCCAAGATCAACAGGACCTCCGCACCTACGAGCAGTACTTC
CDR3: CASSQDQQDLRTYEQYF

J: TRBJ1-4
V: TRBV30
size: -
length: 13
D: -
DNA: TGTGCCTGGAGTGTTTCAGGAAGGGAAAAACTGTTTTTT
CDR3: CAWSVSGREKLFF

J: TRBJ2-7
V: TRBV6-6
size: -
length: 15
D: TRBD2
DNA: TGTGCCAGCAGTCTCGTGGGGGAGGGTTGGAGAGAGCAGTACTTC
CDR3: CASSLVGEGWREQYF

J: TRBJ2-3
V: TRBV23-1
size: -
length: 13
D: -
DNA: TGCGCCAGCAGTCAGCCCCAGACAGATACGCAGTATTTT
CDR3: CASSQPQTDTQYF

J: TRBJ2-7
V: TRBV7-8
size: once
length: 16
D: -
DNA: TGTGCCAGCAGCTTAGTTTCGGGTAAATCGGCCTACGAGCAGTACTTC
CDR3: CASSLVSGKSAYEQYF

J: TRBJ2-1
V: TRBV6-5
size: -
length: 12
D: TRBD2
DNA: TGTGCCAGCAGTACACGGGAGGATGAGCAGTTCTTC
CDR3: CASSTREDEQFF

J: TRBJ1-1
V: TRBV18
size: -
length: 13
D: -
DNA: TGTGCCAGCTCATCCGGACTAAACACTGAAGCTTTCTTT
CDR3: CASSSGLNTEAFF

J: TRBJ2-1
V: TRBV5-6
size: -
length: 14
D: TRBD2
DNA: TGTGCCAGCAGCTTGAGACTAGCGGGAGCTGAGCAGTTCTTC
CDR3: CASSLRLAGAEQFF

J: TRBJ2-1
V: TRBV6-6
size: -
length: 13
D: TRBD2
DNA: TGTGCATATGGGGAGGGGCCATACAATGAGCAGTTCTTC
CDR3: CAYGEGPYNEQFF

J: TRBJ1-2
V: TRBV7-7
size: -
length: 13
D: -
DNA: TGTGCCAGCAGCTTAGTGGACAGCTATGGCTACACCTTC
CDR3: CASSLVDSYGYTF

J: TRBJ2-2
V: TRBV5-6
size: few
length: 17
D: -
DNA: TGTGCCAGCAGCTTGGAGCGGAGCACAGTGAACACCGGGGAGCTGTTTTTT
CDR3: CASSLERSTVNTGELFF

J: TRBJ2-3
V: TRBV30
size: -
length: 14
D: -
DNA: TGTGCCTGGAGTGTACGGCGGTACACAGATACGCAGTATTTT
CDR3: CAWSVRRYTDTQYF

J: TRBJ1-4
V: TRBV7-9
size: once
length: 16
D: -
DNA: TGTGCCAGCAGCCCCCGGGGAGAAGAGGCTAATGAAAAACTGTTTTTT
CDR3: CASSPRGEEANEKLFF